What follows is one TCR beta chain and its context. These data are taken from a study of blood T cell repertoires in COVID-19. In the study overall: Italy, Spain and the United States were the sources of the convalescent and acute COVID-19 samples. The analysed material was cDNA or gDNA that came from T cells, B-cell-depleted T cells, or PBMCs.

With V trimmed by 5 bases and J by 12 bases, 7 bases remained unmatched. Germline loops: CDR1 LGHDT, CDR2 YNNKEL (reference sequence). The CDR3 is 14 amino acids. Per the authors' pipeline: Nucleated cell counts were estimated from reference gene primer amplification. Clones were read by immunoSEQ multiplex PCR, and TCRdb kept only the in-frame ones, dropping some. The DNA gave D and trimming, while V, J and clone size come from that table. The table lists about 240,000 clones, more than 80% of them singletons. The Seattle patients, enrolled during active infection, were followed longitudinally. The receptor comes from a woman older than 75 with COVID-19, enrolled during active disease. Material for sequencing was peripheral blood. J is TRBJ1-4 and V is TRBV3-1 (or the pseudogene TRBV3-2); 12 bases fit TRBD1. CDR3 sequence reads: CASSARDRGRELFF. DNA for the CDR3: TGTGCCAGCAGCGCCCGGGACAGGGGGCGCGAACTGTTTTTT.